The next 29 T cell receptor beta chains were all read from a single sample in a study of molecular identifiers for immune sequencing clone quantification. Each CDR3 protein gets one entry after TCRdb re-called the PCR reads with MiXCR. The sample shows about 320,000 distinct CDR3 sequences, roughly a quarter of them seen only once. Sequenced material: naive CD8+ T cells from blood, with Jurkat cell RNA spiked in. As to subset: FACS-sorted CD8+CD4-CCR7+CD45RA+ naive T cells. The receptors derive from a human donor in good health. Some libraries in this study had Jurkat cell RNA spiked in.

In its sample, this clonotype was seen many times. CDR3 region: CASSLRGASGPQHF. CDR3 coding DNA: TGTGCCAGCAGTTTAAGGGGGGCCAGCGGGCCCCAGCATTTT. J is TRBJ1-5 and V is TRBV28; the D gene is possibly TRBD1 (6 bases). Trimming stripped 2 bases from V and 9 bases from J, with 14 bases between. This CDR3 region has 14 residues. Germline CDR1 reads MDHEN; CDR2 reads SYDVKM. The full variable domain, its missing parts supplied by reference TRBV28 and TRBJ1-5, is DVKVTQSSRYLVKRTGEKVFLECVQDMDHENMFWYRQDPGLGLRLIYFSYDVKMKEKGDIPEGYSVSREKKERFSLILESASTNQTSMYLCASSLRGASGPQHFGDGTRLSIL.

There are many counts of this clonotype. V usage is TRBV5-1 and J usage is TRBJ1-2; TRBD1 matches 9 bases. V dropped 3 bases and J dropped 5; count of bases not matched to a gene: 11. This CDR3 has 16 residues. Germline V gene data show CDR1 as SGHRS and CDR2 as YFSETQ. The CDR3 is CASSSGTGHNSYGYTF. The CDR3 DNA reads TGCGCCAGCAGCTCCGGGACAGGGCACAATTCTTATGGCTACACCTTC.

The chain combines TRBV6-2 or TRBV6-3 with TRBJ2-6, with a weak D call TRBD2 (6 bases). Germline values: CDR1 MNHEY, CDR2 SVGEGT. The length of the CDR3 is 16 residues. With 7 bases removed from V and 0 bases from J, the gap between germline ends came to 13 bases. The CDR3 DNA reads TGTGCCAGCACTTCGGGGGATCTCTCTGGGGCCAACGTCCTGACTTTC. Protein: CASTSGDLSGANVLTF.

The chain recombines TRBV20-1 with TRBJ2-7; D unclear. The ends were cut back, 0 bases at V and 4 bases at J, with 16 bases in the middle. Germline loops: CDR1 DFQATT, CDR2 SNEGSKA (reference sequence). CDR3 length: 15 residues. The CDR3 DNA follows: TGCAGTGCTAGAGATCCCTACTCGATTAAATACGAGCAGTACTTC. Residues: CSARDPYSIKYEQYF.

V gene TRBV14 combines with J gene TRBJ1-2, with D possibly matching TRBD1 (5 bases). The CDR3 length is 17 residues. The germline V gene has CDR1 SGHDN and CDR2 FVKESK. Trimming left V 0 bases short and J 6 bases short, with 20 bases between. CDR3 protein: CASSQEWARGSSNGYTF. The CDR3 DNA reads TGTGCCAGCAGCCAAGAATGGGCTCGGGGCAGTAGTAATGGCTACACCTTC.

A few counts support this clonotype. V gene TRBV6-5 combines with J gene TRBJ1-6, with TRBD1 matching over 9 bases. The V gene end was trimmed by 0 bases and the J gene end by 4 bases; junction bases not matched to a gene: 10. Per germline, CDR1 MNHEY and CDR2 SVGAGI. The CDR3 covers 19 residues. CDR3 protein: CASSYSGTGIGSYNSPLHF. The CDR3 coding sequence is TGTGCCAGCAGTTACTCCGGGACAGGGATAGGTAGTTATAATTCACCCCTCCACTTT.

This clonotype was seen many times. The chain combines TRBV11-2 with TRBJ2-7; the D gene is possibly TRBD2 (5 bases). Trimming left V 5 bases short and J 3 bases short, with 14 bases between. CDR3 size: 14 residues. Per germline, CDR1 SGHAT and CDR2 FQNNGV. This CDR3 is CASSIGVGDYEQYF. In DNA, the CDR3 is TGTGCCAGCAGCATCGGGGTCGGGGACTACGAGCAGTACTTC.

In its sample, this clonotype was seen once. The germline gene is not matched at one end of the junction; a read error may be the cause. The V and J genes are TRBV5-4 and TRBJ2-7; 9 nucleotides match TRBD1. Looked up from germline, CDR1 is SGHNT and CDR2 is YYREEE (reference sequence). The CDR3 spans 18 residues. CDR3 nucleotides: TGTGCCAGCAGCTTTCCCGGGACGGGACAGGGCGTGATACGTGAGCAGTGCTTC. The encoded protein is CASSFPGTGQGVIREQCF.

This clonotype was recorded only once. V is TRBV28 and J is TRBJ1-5, with D maybe TRBD1 (5 bases). Germline values: CDR1 MDHEN, CDR2 SYDVKM. Trimming removed 8 bases at V and 7 bases at J, with 21 bases between. The CDR3 has 15 amino acids. The CDR3 spells CASVQEAGPRQPQHF. The CDR3 coding sequence is TGTGCCAGCGTCCAGGAAGCGGGGCCCCGGCAGCCCCAGCATTTT.

Turning to this clonotype: A clone one base away is much larger, so this may be a read error. This likely comes from a read error, as the CDR3 has no conserved phenylalanine or tryptophan at its end. The chain combines TRBV7-2 with TRBJ2-7; no reliable D call. In germline, CDR1 is SGHTA, CDR2 FQGNSA. The CDR3 extends over 14 amino acids. The CDR3 is CASSFYPGPYEQYL. CDR3 in DNA: TGTGCCAGCAGCTTCTACCCGGGTCCCTATGAGCAGTACCTC.

In this sample, this clonotype turned up a few times. V and J are TRBV24-1 and TRBJ2-1; 10 bases match TRBD1. CDR3 size: 14 residues. Germline trimming cut 7 bases from V and 6 bases from J; bases unmatched to any gene: 5. Germline V CDR1 and CDR2: KGHDR, SFDVKD. CDR3 amino acids: CATSTGQGVNEQFF. The CDR3 region has the DNA TGTGCCACCAGCACCGGACAGGGGGTCAATGAGCAGTTCTTC.

As concerns this clonotype: Given a much more abundant clone one base away, this may be a read error. The chain couples TRBV4-1 to TRBJ2-7; maybe TRBD1 (5 bases). Trimming took 1 base from V and 0 from J, leaving 10 bases between them. CDR1 is MGHRA and CDR2 is YSYEKL in the germline V gene. The CDR3 covers 15 residues. Here the CDR3 reads CASSQGLGHSYEQYF. The CDR3 DNA follows: TGCGCCAGCAGCCAAGGGCTCGGACACTCCTACGAGCAGTACTTC.

V usage is TRBV7-9 and J usage is TRBJ2-7; TRBD1 agrees at 7 bases. This CDR3 comprises 15 residues. Unmatched junction bases numbered 10, after V lost 5 bases and J lost 3 bases. CDR1 SEHNR and CDR2 FQNEAQ come from the germline V gene (reference sequence). The CDR3 here is CASSPGTQGIYEQYF. CDR3 coding DNA: TGTGCCAGCAGCCCCGGGACACAGGGGATCTACGAGCAGTACTTC.

With regard to this clonotype: This sequence may be a read error, since a much larger clone differs from it by one base. The rearrangement uses TRBV9 and TRBJ2-7; 7 positions agree with TRBD1. CDR1 and CDR2 from the germline V gene are SGDLS and YYNGEE. This CDR3 is built from 15 residues. Here the CDR3 reads CASGVETGSSYEQYF. DNA for the CDR3: TGTGCCAGCGGCGTAGAGACAGGGTCCTCCTACGAGCAGTACTTC.

This clonotype was detected a few times. J is TRBJ2-3 and V is TRBV7-9, with 7 bases aligning to TRBD1. The V gene's germline CDR1 is SEHNR and CDR2 FQNEAQ (reference sequence). CDR3 size: 15 residues. V was pared by 5 bases and J by 0 bases, with 5 bases of the junction left unmatched. In nucleotides, the CDR3 is TGTGCCAGCAGCAGACAGGGTATTAGCACAGATACGCAGTATTTT. Residues: CASSRQGISTDTQYF.

Many counts were recorded for this clonotype. The rearrangement uses TRBV2 and TRBJ1-5, with no clear D. There are 15 residues in the CDR3. Germline CDR1 is SNHLY and CDR2 is FYNNEI. V dropped 3 bases and J dropped 0 bases, with 9 bases sitting between them. CDR3 loop: CASSEADVSNQPQHF. The CDR3 nucleotides are TGTGCCAGCAGTGAGGCGGACGTTAGCAATCAGCCCCAGCATTTT. Combining the CDR3 with reference TRBV2 and TRBJ1-5 gives the whole variable domain EPEVTQTPSHQVTQMGQEVILRCVPISNHLYFYWYRQILGQKVEFLVSFYNNEISEKSEIFDDQFSVERPDGSNFTLKIRSTKLEDSAMYFCASSEADVSNQPQHFGDGTRLSIL.

This clonotype was counted only a few times. In DNA form, the CDR3 reads TGTGCCAGCAGTGAGTTGGGGAAGCTCTACAATGAGCAGTTCTTC. Translated: CASSELGKLYNEQFF. The chain has TRBV6-1 and TRBJ2-1; D call uncertain. Germline assignment: CDR1 MNHNS and CDR2 SASEGT. This CDR3 spans 15 amino acids. V was trimmed by 3 bases and J by 3 bases, leaving 12 bases between them.

Comment on this clonotype: Relative to the germline gene, one junction end is altered; a read error may explain this. V gene TRBV12-3 or TRBV12-4 combines with J gene TRBJ2-4; 7 bases are a match to TRBD2. CDR3 length equals 15 residues. CDR3 region: CASSSSTSDVNILYF. The CDR3 nucleotides read TGTGCCAGCAGTTCCTCTACTAGCGACGTTAACATTCTGTACTTC.

With regard to this clonotype: Since a much larger clone is just one base distant, this may be a read error. The chain is built from TRBV4-3 and TRBJ2-7; D may be TRBD1 (5 bases). Germline values: CDR1 LGHNA, CDR2 YSLEER. This CDR3 contains 14 residues. The CDR3 loop is CASSPWLGAYERYF. The CDR3 DNA sequence: TGCGCCAGCAGCCCCTGGCTAGGGGCCTACGAGCGGTACTTC.

At least ten counts were recorded for this clonotype. The CDR3 sequence is CASSGTGILAAQYF. The CDR3 DNA follows: TGTGCCAGCAGCGGGACAGGGATCCTAGCTGCCCAGTACTTC. J is TRBJ2-5 and V is TRBV7-9, with 9 bases matching TRBD1. The CDR3 is 14 amino acids. Trimming took 5 bases from V and 9 from J; bases not matched to a gene: 10. Germline V lookup: CDR1 SEHNR, CDR2 FQNEAQ (reference sequence).

This clonotype was observed many times. The V call is TRBV30, the J call TRBJ1-1, with D hard to call. Trimming removed 0 bases at V and 0 bases at J, with 5 bases between. This CDR3 is built from 13 residues. Germline V gene lookup returns CDR1 GTSNPN and CDR2 SVGIG (reference sequence). The CDR3: CAWSVQMNTEAFF. In DNA, the CDR3 is TGTGCCTGGAGTGTACAGATGAACACTGAAGCTTTCTTT.

The chain has TRBV12-3 or TRBV12-4 and TRBJ1-4; 9 bases are a match to TRBD1. With V trimmed by 5 bases and J by 7 bases, 17 bases remained unmatched. This CDR3 comprises 18 residues. The CDR3 protein is CASSPGQGVDEELEKLFF. CDR3 bases: TGTGCCAGCAGTCCGGGACAGGGTGTTGATGAGGAACTTGAAAAACTGTTTTTT.

This clonotype was counted ten times or more. The V and J genes are TRBV5-6 and TRBJ2-5; D is perhaps TRBD1 (6 bases). The ends were cut back, 4 bases at V and 1 base at J, with 11 bases in the middle. Looked up from germline, CDR1 is SGHDT and CDR2 is YYEEEE. This CDR3 has 14 amino acids. The CDR3 loop reads CASSLLDSQETQYF. DNA for the CDR3: TGTGCCAGCAGCCTCTTGGACAGCCAAGAGACCCAGTACTTC.

The V gene is TRBV6-2 or TRBV6-3, the J gene TRBJ1-1; D is ambiguous. Trimming took 0 bases from V and 3 from J, leaving 5 bases between them. This CDR3 region has 13 residues. Germline V gene lookup returns CDR1 MNHEY and CDR2 SVGEGT. This CDR3 reads CASSYSRDTEAFF. As DNA, the CDR3 is TGTGCCAGCAGTTACTCACGAGACACTGAAGCTTTCTTT.

This chain joins TRBV19 and TRBJ1-5; tentative D call: TRBD1 (6 bases). V lost 2 bases to trimming and J lost 3 bases, with 14 bases between them. Germline assignment: CDR1 LNHDA and CDR2 SQIVND (reference sequence). The CDR3 has 16 amino acids. The CDR3 DNA sequence: TGTGCCAGTAGTATATTTGCAGGGGTGGCCAATCAGCCCCAGCATTTT. It encodes CASSIFAGVANQPQHF.

This clonotype was counted a few times. The genes are TRBV20-1 and TRBJ2-7; tentatively, D is TRBD2 (6 bases). The V end lost 0 bases, the J end lost 2 bases, and 11 bases lay between the germline ends. Germline CDR1 and CDR2: DFQATT and SNEGSKA (reference sequence). CDR3 length equals 14 residues. CDR3 loop: CSARDYAGPYEQYF. CDR3 bases: TGCAGTGCTAGAGATTATGCGGGGCCCTACGAGCAGTACTTC.

The rearrangement uses TRBV27 and TRBJ1-4; D possibly corresponds to TRBD1 (5 bases). Trimming took off 3 bases at V and 8 bases at J, with 16 bases between the two ends. Germline V CDR1 and CDR2: MNHEY, SMNVEV (reference sequence). CDR3 length: 15 residues. The CDR3: CASSLGGGLDEKLFF. As DNA, the CDR3 is TGTGCCAGCAGTTTGGGGGGGGGGTTGGACGAAAAACTGTTTTTT.

Turning to this clonotype: The junction and the germline gene differ at one end; a read error may be behind it. The rearrangement links TRBV12-3 or TRBV12-4 to TRBJ2-5; D not resolved. The CDR3 totals 15 residues. The chain's CDR3 is CASSLEGRVRETQHF. In nucleotides, the CDR3 is TGTGCCAGCAGTTTAGAAGGACGGGTCCGAGAGACCCAGCACTTC.

This clonotype was observed a few times. This chain uses TRBV19 with TRBJ1-1; D remains unclear. Trimming took off 1 base at V and 8 bases at J, with 14 bases between the two ends. Germline lookup yields CDR1 LNHDA and CDR2 SQIVND (reference sequence). This CDR3 comprises 14 residues. CDR3 region: CASSIGAAAMEAFF. The CDR3 nucleotides read TGTGCCAGTAGTATAGGTGCCGCAGCCATGGAAGCTTTCTTT. The full variable domain, with the rest looked up from reference TRBV19 and TRBJ1-1, is DGGITQSPKYLFRKEGQNVTLSCEQNLNHDAMYWYRQDPGQGLRLIYYSQIVNDFQKGDIAEGYSVSREKKESFPLTVTSAQKNPTAFYLCASSIGAAAMEAFFGQGTRLTVV.